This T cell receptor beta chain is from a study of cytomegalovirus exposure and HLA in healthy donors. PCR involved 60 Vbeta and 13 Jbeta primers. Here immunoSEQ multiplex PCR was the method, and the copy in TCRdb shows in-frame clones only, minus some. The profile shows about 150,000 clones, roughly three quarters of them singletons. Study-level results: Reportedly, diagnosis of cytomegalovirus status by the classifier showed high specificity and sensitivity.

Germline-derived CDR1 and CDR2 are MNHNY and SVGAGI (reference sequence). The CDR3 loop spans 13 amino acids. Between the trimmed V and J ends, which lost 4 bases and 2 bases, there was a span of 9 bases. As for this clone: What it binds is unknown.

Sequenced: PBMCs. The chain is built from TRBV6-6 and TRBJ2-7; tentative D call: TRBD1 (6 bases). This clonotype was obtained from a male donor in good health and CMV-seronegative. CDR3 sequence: CASSFDRTYEQYF. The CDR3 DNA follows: TGTGCCAGCAGTTTCGACAGGACCTACGAGCAGTACTTC.